This TCR beta chain was captured in a study of spatial heterogeneity in lung cancer. Time point in this sample: sample taken at primary tumor resection. The 55 to 90 donors had untreated early-stage non-small cell lung cancer. Unsorted tumor, nontumor lung tissue or cryopreserved PBMC supplied the whole RNA. General study findings and limits: It was found that expanded intratumoral alpha and beta TCR counts tracked tumor mutation counts. When ubiquitous and regional expanded TCRs were counted, their numbers tracked ubiquitous and regional nonsynonymous mutations, respectively.

In its sample, this clonotype ranks as medium-sized. Antigen specificity is unknown. Germline lookup yields CDR1 MDHEN and CDR2 SYDVKM. The CDR3 has 16 amino acids. Trimming removed 2 bases from V and 17 bases from J, with 25 bases in between. One entry per CDR3 protein, called by TCRdb with MiXCR from the 5' RACE reads. The data show some 7,000 distinct CDR3 sequences, around 7% seen once. This receptor was identified in a male donor with early-stage non-small cell lung cancer. V and J are TRBV28 and TRBJ1-6; the D gene is possibly TRBD1 (5 bases). The sample here was lung tumor tissue, taken at surgery. The CDR3 loop reads CASSLRGGLASLGFHF. The CDR3 DNA sequence: TGTGCCAGCAGTTTAAGGGGAGGGCTCGCTTCCTTGGGCTTCCACTTT.